This TCR beta chain derives from a study of identical twins. Unique molecular identifiers were present on the cDNA, and a universal primer site came from template switching. TCRdb processed the 5' RACE reads anew with MiXCR; each CDR3 protein has one entry. The sample lists 400,000 or so distinct CDR3 sequences; about 9% were seen once. Only a few counts were recorded for this clonotype. Its antigen is undetermined. General study points: Clonotypes of the beta chain that were abundant in cord blood carried fewer insertions (memory repertoires showed none). Possibly, invariant MAIT and iNKT cells partly confounded zero-insertion analyses.

Trimming at V came to 4 bases and at J to 3 bases, leaving 7 bases not matched to a gene. There are 17 residues in the CDR3. Germline CDR1 is SGHRS and CDR2 is YFSETQ. The chain uses TRBV5-1 and TRBJ2-1; 13 bases agree with TRBD2. The sequenced sample was naive T cells sorted from blood. The sequence derives from a woman in her 50s in good health. CDR3 DNA sequence: TGCGCCAGCAGCCCACCGGGACTAGCGGGAAACTACAATGAGCAGTTCTTC. Its translation is CASSPPGLAGNYNEQFF.